This passage covers 4 T cell receptor beta chains from one sample sequenced in a study of T-cell memory formation after mild COVID-19. In TCRdb, the 5' RACE reads were re-called with MiXCR into one record per CDR3 protein. The data show about 540,000 distinct CDR3 sequences, about 20% seen once. Sequencing was carried out using PBMCs or a T cell subset sorted from them (not recorded which). The receptors come from an adult woman who had mild COVID-19 (a few samples of this study predate the infection). Cell type and time point are not known.

The rearrangement joins TRBV6-1 to TRBJ2-3; a possible D gene is TRBD2 (6 bases). Germline V gene sequence: CDR1 MNHNS, CDR2 SASEGT. The CDR3 length is 14 residues. Between the trimmed V and J ends, which lost 7 bases and 1 base, there was a span of 12 bases. The CDR3 sequence is CASIRRGGTDTQYF. The DNA for the CDR3 is TGTGCCAGCATACGGCGGGGCGGCACAGATACGCAGTATTTT.

The chain is built from TRBV10-2 and TRBJ2-1, with TRBD2 matching 7 bases. CDR1 and CDR2 (germline): WSHSY, SAAADI. J lost 4 bases, V lost 6 bases, and 6 bases had no gene match. CDR3 size: 14 residues. As DNA, the CDR3 is TGCGCCAGCAGCAGGGAGGGCCGGTACAATGAGCAGTTCTTC. Amino acids: CASSREGRYNEQFF.

This clonotype was recorded a few times. The rearrangement links TRBV5-1 to TRBJ2-1; no reliable D call. The CDR3 has 13 amino acids. V shed 0 bases and J shed 7 bases, with 8 bases lying between them. Germline CDR1 and CDR2: SGHRS and YFSETQ. CDR3 nucleotide sequence: TGCGCCAGCAGCTTGGGGGGAAGAAATGAGCAGTTCTTC. Translating gives CASSLGGRNEQFF.

This clonotype turned up a few times. The chain couples TRBV5-6 to TRBJ1-1; TRBD1 matches 9 bases. This CDR3 has 15 amino acids. V was clipped by 2 bases and J by 3 bases; unmatched bases: 5. Germline loops: CDR1 SGHDT, CDR2 YYEEEE. CDR3 residues: CASSFVQGADTEAFF. For the CDR3, the DNA is TGTGCCAGCAGCTTCGTACAGGGGGCTGACACTGAAGCTTTCTTT.